This T cell receptor beta chain came from a study of beta chain features in type 1 diabetes. Study-wide points: Within each of all four CD4+ subsets, Type 1 diabetes patients had TCRB CDR3s that were moderately but significantly shorter.

On this clone: The antigen remains unidentified.

The germline V and J ends were trimmed by 5 bases and 9 bases, with 18 bases remaining between them. The CDR3 contains 14 residues. Germline CDR1 SEHNR, CDR2 FQNEAQ (reference sequence). Expressed TCRB transcripts were sequenced, since all the RNA that had been isolated was reverse transcribed. TCRdb's copy holds only in-frame clones and misses some; the assay was immunoSEQ multiplex PCR. The table records around 150,000 clones, 8.5% to 10% of them present only once. The sample consisted of central memory CD4+ T cells from blood. V is TRBV7-9 and J is TRBJ2-3, with D possibly TRBD2 on 5 matching bases. This TCR derives from a woman aged 30 to 39 with type 1 diabetes. Written as DNA, the CDR3 is TGTGCCAGCAGCGAACTGCAACTAGGTAGGACGCAGTATTTT. Translating it yields CASSELQLGRTQYF.